What follows is one T cell receptor (beta chain) and its context. What it recognizes is unknown. Repertoires were generated with immunoSEQ multiplex PCR, while TCRdb's copy carries only in-frame clones and drops some. Among some 150,000 clones listed, over 85% were seen once. The sample comes from a study of T cell responses to AZD1222 COVID-19 vaccine. The CDR3 runs to 14 residues. Trimming at V came to 5 bases and at J to 5 bases, leaving 7 bases not matched to a gene. The V gene's germline CDR1 is LNHDA and CDR2 SQIVND (reference sequence). Study-wide findings and caveats: After the peak T cell response, and only then, were repertoires sampled. Of spike-specific TCRs, nearly half reportedly target regions left unmutated in variants. Increased Spike-specific TCR breadth and depth were observed after two AZD1222 doses. Distributed over spike, vaccine-associated CD4 TCRs predominated at 160-218 and 743-854.

The V gene is TRBV19, the J gene TRBJ2-7; TRBD2 agrees at 9 bases. The specimen comprised peripheral blood, sampled 28 days after the second AZD1222 dose. This TCR was recovered from an adult who received the AZD1222 COVID-19 vaccine. The CDR3 coding sequence is TGTGCCAGTAGTCCCGGGACTAGCAGCCACGAGCAGTACTTC. Protein sequence: CASSPGTSSHEQYF.